The 25 T cell receptor beta chains reported below all come from one sample, sequenced in a study of cytomegalovirus exposure and HLA in healthy donors. TCRdb keeps only in-frame clones here, not all; method: immunoSEQ multiplex PCR. The repertoire holds some 68,000 clones, with over 95% as singletons. Material for sequencing was PBMCs. These receptors were collected from a man aged 18-30 years in good health and CMV-seronegative.

This rearrangement joins TRBV6-6 to TRBJ1-2; TRBD1 aligns across 10 bases. Per the germline V gene, CDR1 is MNHNY and CDR2 is SVGAGI (reference sequence). CDR3 length equals 15 residues. Unmatched junction bases numbered 6, after V lost 4 bases and J lost 4 bases. DNA of the CDR3: TGTGCCAGCAGTTCGACAGGGGGCCGGGGCTATGGCTACACCTTC. This gives the protein CASSSTGGRGYGYTF.

The chain is built from TRBV6-6 and TRBJ1-3, with D perhaps matching TRBD1 (5 bases). Trimming removed 7 bases at V and 4 bases at J, with 11 bases between. CDR1 is MNHNY and CDR2 is SVGAGI in the germline V gene (reference sequence). The CDR3 sequence is 13 residues long. The CDR3 sequence: CASISGSGNTIYF. CDR3 DNA sequence: TGTGCCAGCATTTCAGGGTCCGGAAACACCATATATTTT.

V and J are TRBV2 and TRBJ1-3; weak D call: TRBD1 (5 bases). Trimming shortened V by 5 bases and J by 0 bases, and 11 bases separated the two germline ends. This CDR3 spans 15 amino acids. CDR1 is SNHLY, CDR2 FYNNEI, per germline. CDR3 bases: TGTGCCAGCAGTCGGGGGATCCTCTCTGGAAACACCATATATTTT. This encodes CASSRGILSGNTIYF.

The chain is built from TRBV19 and TRBJ1-1; D ambiguous. The CDR3 is 15 residues long. Trimming left V 3 bases short and J 3 bases short, with 14 bases between. Germline-derived CDR1 and CDR2 are LNHDA and SQIVND (reference sequence). CDR3 DNA: TGTGCCAGTAGTATGGGCCCACAATGGGACACTGAAGCTTTCTTT. Protein product: CASSMGPQWDTEAFF.

The rearrangement uses TRBV2 and TRBJ1-6; TRBD1 might be the D (6 bases). The CDR3 is 16 residues long. The ends were cut back, 6 bases at V and 7 bases at J, with 19 bases in the middle. Germline CDR1 reads SNHLY; CDR2 reads FYNNEI. CDR3 region: CASRPLDSRPNSPLHF. For the CDR3, the DNA is TGTGCCAGCAGACCCCTGGACAGTCGGCCAAATTCACCCCTCCACTTT.

This rearrangement joins TRBV9 to TRBJ1-2; D ambiguous. Trimming cost V 0 bases and J 6 bases, with 6 bases left between them. The CDR3 is 12 residues long. Germline lookup yields CDR1 SGDLS and CDR2 YYNGEE. The CDR3 spells CASSVVDNGYTF. For the CDR3, the DNA is TGTGCCAGCAGCGTAGTAGATAATGGCTACACCTTC. Based on the CDR3 plus reference TRBV9 and TRBJ1-2, the full variable domain is DSGVTQTPKHLITATGQRVTLRCSPRSGDLSVYWYQQSLDQGLQFLIQYYNGEERAKGNILERFSAQQFPDLHSELNLSSLELGDSALYFCASSVVDNGYTFGSGTRLTVV.

The chain uses TRBV28 and TRBJ2-1; TRBD2 aligns across 11 bases. The CDR3 has 15 residues. V shed 2 bases and J 9 bases; nucleotides not matched to a gene: 6. Germline CDR1 and CDR2: MDHEN and SYDVKM. CDR3 in amino acids: CASSLVLAGGVEQFF. In DNA, the CDR3 is TGTGCCAGCAGTTTAGTCTTAGCGGGAGGGGTTGAGCAGTTCTTC.

The chain recombines TRBV6-6 with TRBJ1-2; D not resolved. The V gene lost 5 bases and the J gene lost 1 base, with 14 bases spanning the gap. The CDR3 loop spans 15 amino acids. In germline, CDR1 is MNHNY, CDR2 SVGAGI (reference sequence). The CDR3 DNA reads as TGTGCCAGCAGTCCCGGACTGGGAGGTAACTATGGCTACACCTTC. It yields the protein CASSPGLGGNYGYTF.

This clone was recorded once. V is TRBV19 and J is TRBJ2-5; 7 bases align to TRBD1. The ends lost 3 bases at V and 2 bases at J; junction bases unmatched: 3. CDR1 is LNHDA and CDR2 is SQIVND in the germline V gene (reference sequence). The CDR3 is 14 residues long. Here the CDR3 reads CASSMMTGQETQYF. CDR3 bases: TGTGCCAGTAGTATGATGACAGGGCAAGAGACCCAGTACTTC.

V usage is TRBV7-6 and J usage is TRBJ1-1; the D is unclear. From germline, CDR1 is SGHVS and CDR2 FNYEAQ. V was shortened by 2 bases and J by 4 bases, with 8 bases between the two germline ends. There are 13 residues in the CDR3. CDR3 nucleotides: TGTGCCAGCAGCTTATCAGCGGGCACTGAAGCTTTCTTT. This sequence encodes CASSLSAGTEAFF.

V is TRBV19 and J is TRBJ1-5, with D perhaps TRBD1 (5 bases). Germline loops: CDR1 LNHDA, CDR2 SQIVND (reference sequence). The CDR3 runs 13 residues. Between the trimmed V and J ends, which lost 7 bases and 2 bases, there was a span of 9 bases. The CDR3 reads CASKGVGNQPQHF. The DNA for the CDR3 is TGTGCCAGTAAAGGGGTCGGCAATCAGCCCCAGCATTTT.

The V call is TRBV29-1, the J call TRBJ1-2; tentatively, D is TRBD1 (6 bases). The length of the CDR3 is 13 residues. CDR1 and CDR2 from the germline V gene are SQVTM and ANQGSEA. V dropped 0 bases and J dropped 8 bases, with 13 bases sitting between them. CDR3: CSVEDQGKRGYTF. The CDR3 DNA reads TGCAGCGTTGAAGACCAGGGGAAGAGGGGCTACACCTTC.

The J gene is TRBJ2-1, the V gene TRBV5-1, with D tentatively TRBD1 (5 bases). The germline gives CDR1 SGHRS, CDR2 YFSETQ. V was trimmed by 5 bases and J by 4 bases, leaving 19 bases between them. The CDR3 runs to 16 residues. DNA for the CDR3: TGCGCCAGCAGATACGATGACAGTCACTATTACAATGAGCAGTTCTTC. Translated: CASRYDDSHYYNEQFF. Using reference TRBV5-1 and TRBJ2-1 for the parts outside the CDR3, the full variable domain is KAGVTQTPRYLIKTRGQQVTLSCSPISGHRSVSWYQQTPGQGLQFLFEYFSETQRNKGNFPGRFSGRQFSNSRSEMNVSTLELGDSALYLCASRYDDSHYYNEQFFGPGTRLTVL.

The chain joins TRBV6-5 to TRBJ1-3, with D unresolved. The ends were cut back, 0 bases at V and 2 bases at J, with 8 bases in the middle. This CDR3 contains 15 residues. Per the germline V gene, CDR1 is MNHEY and CDR2 is SVGAGI. The CDR3 reads CASSYSSVPGNTIYF. CDR3 bases: TGTGCCAGCAGTTACTCGTCAGTACCTGGAAACACCATATATTTT.

This chain uses TRBV28 with TRBJ1-1, with TRBD1 matching over 8 bases. The CDR3 sequence is 14 residues long. The trim removed 5 bases at V and 3 bases at J, leaving 5 bases unmatched. Germline V gene data show CDR1 as MDHEN and CDR2 as SYDVKM. The CDR3 coding sequence is TGTGCCAGCAGTCCTTCGGACAGGGACACTGAAGCTTTCTTT. It codes for CASSPSDRDTEAFF.

V gene TRBV7-9 combines with J gene TRBJ1-1; the D is unclear. CDR3 length: 15 amino acids. Germline V gene data show CDR1 as SEHNR and CDR2 as FQNEAQ (reference sequence). V gave up 0 bases and J gave up 8 bases, with 16 bases separating them. The CDR3 loop is CASSLAFRGRREAFF. CDR3 sequence (DNA): TGTGCCAGCAGCTTAGCGTTTCGTGGTCGCAGAGAAGCTTTCTTT.

The J gene is TRBJ1-6, the V gene TRBV19; D ambiguous. The CDR3 consists of 13 residues. CDR1 is LNHDA and CDR2 is SQIVND in the germline V gene (reference sequence). V was clipped by 9 bases and J by 4 bases, with 10 bases between them. The CDR3 sequence: CASASRYNSPLHF. The CDR3 DNA follows: TGTGCCAGCGCCTCCAGATATAATTCACCCCTCCACTTT.

The chain recombines TRBV5-1 with TRBJ1-2; tentative D call: TRBD1 (6 bases). CDR1 SGHRS and CDR2 YFSETQ come from the germline V gene. The CDR3 is 13 amino acids. Trimming took 3 bases from V and 8 from J, leaving 14 bases between them. This CDR3 reads CASSSSGADGYTF. The CDR3 nucleotides are TGCGCCAGCAGCTCATCAGGGGCGGACGGCTACACCTTC.

This clone was observed a single time. In nucleotides, the CDR3 is TGTGCCAGTAGAAAGTTGCTAAGGACAGACTTTTCTTATGGCTACACCTTC. Amino acids: CASRKLLRTDFSYGYTF. V usage is TRBV19 and J usage is TRBJ1-2; tentative D call: TRBD1 (6 bases). This CDR3 region has 17 residues. V lost 6 bases to trimming and J lost 5 bases, with 25 bases between them. In germline, CDR1 is LNHDA, CDR2 SQIVND (reference sequence).

This rearrangement joins TRBV6-5 to TRBJ1-5; possibly TRBD1 for D (6 bases). This CDR3 has 13 amino acids. V dropped 4 bases and J dropped 5 bases, with 9 bases sitting between them. Per germline, CDR1 MNHEY and CDR2 SVGAGI. The CDR3 region has the DNA TGTGCCAGCAGTTCAGACAGGTATCAGCCCCAGCATTTT. Its translation: CASSSDRYQPQHF.

The chain has TRBV6-5 and TRBJ2-7; 7 nucleotides match TRBD1. Germline CDR1 is MNHEY and CDR2 is SVGAGI. With V trimmed by 11 bases and J by 2 bases, 3 bases remained unmatched. CDR3 length equals 11 residues. The CDR3 bases are TGTGCCGAGGGGACAGCCTACGAGCAGTACTTC. Its translation: CAEGTAYEQYF.

This chain joins TRBV14 and TRBJ2-2; 9 positions match TRBD2. J lost 1 base, V lost 4 bases, and 4 bases had no gene match. The CDR3 covers 16 residues. CDR1 and CDR2 from the germline V gene are SGHDN and FVKESK. DNA for the CDR3: TGTGCCAGCAGCCCAATGACTAGCGGGAACACCGGGGAGCTGTTTTTT. Amino acid sequence: CASSPMTSGNTGELFF.

The rearrangement links TRBV6-1 to TRBJ1-1; D may be TRBD1 (5 bases). The CDR3 covers 15 residues. The germline V gene has CDR1 MNHNS and CDR2 SASEGT. Trimming stripped 2 bases from V and 5 bases from J, with 15 bases between. CDR3: CASSEFGGVRTEAFF. The CDR3 coding sequence is TGTGCCAGCAGTGAATTTGGGGGGGTGAGGACTGAAGCTTTCTTT.

The CDR3 coding sequence is TGTGCCAGCAGCTACGGACAGGGGAGTGAAAAACTGTTTTTT. Protein product: CASSYGQGSEKLFF. J is TRBJ1-4 and V is TRBV7-6; 9 bases line up with TRBD1. The CDR3 runs to 14 residues. The V gene end was trimmed by 4 bases and the J gene end by 7 bases; junction bases not matched to a gene: 4. Germline values: CDR1 SGHVS, CDR2 FNYEAQ.

This chain joins TRBV19 and TRBJ1-5; D ambiguous. This CDR3 region has 14 residues. CDR1 and CDR2 from the germline V gene are LNHDA and SQIVND (reference sequence). The ends were cut back, 7 bases at V and 5 bases at J, with 15 bases in the middle. CDR3 in DNA: TGTGCCAGTATCTCATTCGTCGGAGATCAGCCCCAGCATTTT. This codes for CASISFVGDQPQHF.